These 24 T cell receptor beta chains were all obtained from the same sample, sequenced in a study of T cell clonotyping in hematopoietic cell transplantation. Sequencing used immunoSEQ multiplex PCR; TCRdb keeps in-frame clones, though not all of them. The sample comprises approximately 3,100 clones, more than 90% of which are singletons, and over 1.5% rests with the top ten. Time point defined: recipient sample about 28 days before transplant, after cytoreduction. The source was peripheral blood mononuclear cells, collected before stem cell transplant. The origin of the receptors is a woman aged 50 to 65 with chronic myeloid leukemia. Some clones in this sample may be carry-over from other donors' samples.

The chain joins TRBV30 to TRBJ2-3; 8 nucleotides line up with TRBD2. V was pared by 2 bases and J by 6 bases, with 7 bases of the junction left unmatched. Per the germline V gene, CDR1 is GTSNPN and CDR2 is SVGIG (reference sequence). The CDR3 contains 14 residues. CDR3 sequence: CAWSKGLGSDTQYF. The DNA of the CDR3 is TGTGCCTGGAGTAAGGGACTAGGATCGGATACGCAGTATTTT.

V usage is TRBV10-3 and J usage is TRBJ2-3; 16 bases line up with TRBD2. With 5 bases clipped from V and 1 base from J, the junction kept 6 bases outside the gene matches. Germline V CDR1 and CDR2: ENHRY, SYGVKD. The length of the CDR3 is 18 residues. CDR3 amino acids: CAISLGTSGRARTDTQYF. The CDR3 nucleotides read TGTGCCATCAGTTTAGGGACTAGCGGGAGGGCCCGCACAGATACGCAGTATTTT.

The CDR3 nucleotides read TGTGCCGGGGGGGGCTACAATGAGCAGTTCTTC. Translated, it gives CAGGGYNEQFF. The chain combines TRBV19 with TRBJ2-1, with 7 bases aligning to TRBD2. Germline trimming cut 11 bases from V and 3 bases from J; bases unmatched to any gene: 1. Germline CDR1 and CDR2: LNHDA and SQIVND (reference sequence). This CDR3 is 11 amino acids long.

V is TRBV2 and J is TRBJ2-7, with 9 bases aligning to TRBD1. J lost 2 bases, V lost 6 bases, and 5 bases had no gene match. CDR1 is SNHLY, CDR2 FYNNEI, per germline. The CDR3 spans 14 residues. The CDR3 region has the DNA TGTGCCAGCAGGTCGACAGGGGGGACCTACGAGCAGTACTTC. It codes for CASRSTGGTYEQYF.

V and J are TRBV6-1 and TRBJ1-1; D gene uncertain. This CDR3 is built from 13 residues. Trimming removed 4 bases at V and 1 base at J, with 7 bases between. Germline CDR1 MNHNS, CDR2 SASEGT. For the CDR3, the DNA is TGTGCCAGCAGTGCCCAGACGAACACTGAAGCTTTCTTT. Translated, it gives CASSAQTNTEAFF.

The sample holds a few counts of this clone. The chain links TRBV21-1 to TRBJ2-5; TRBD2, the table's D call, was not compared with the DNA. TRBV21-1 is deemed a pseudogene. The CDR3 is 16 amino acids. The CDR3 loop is CASSTRLATLSETQYF. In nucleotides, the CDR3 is TGTGCCAGCAGTACACGACTAGCTACACTCTCTGAGACCCAGTACTTC.

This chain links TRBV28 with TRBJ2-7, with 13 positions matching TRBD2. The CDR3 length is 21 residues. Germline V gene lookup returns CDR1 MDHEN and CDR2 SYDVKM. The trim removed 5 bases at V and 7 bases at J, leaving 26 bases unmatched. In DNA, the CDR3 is TGTGCCAGCAGTGCCCGTCTCGGTAGGACTAGCGGGAGTAACACCAAGGGGGAGCAGTACTTC. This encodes CASSARLGRTSGSNTKGEQYF.

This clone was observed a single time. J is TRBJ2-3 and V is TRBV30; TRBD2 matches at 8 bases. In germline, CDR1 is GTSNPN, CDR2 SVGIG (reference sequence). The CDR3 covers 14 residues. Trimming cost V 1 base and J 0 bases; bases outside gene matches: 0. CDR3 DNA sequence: TGTGCCTGGAGTGGACTAGCGAGCACAGATACGCAGTATTTT. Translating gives CAWSGLASTDTQYF.

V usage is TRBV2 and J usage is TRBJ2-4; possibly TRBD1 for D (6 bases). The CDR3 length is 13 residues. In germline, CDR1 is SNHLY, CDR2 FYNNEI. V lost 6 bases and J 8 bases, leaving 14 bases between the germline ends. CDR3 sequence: CASSGQGTHIQYF. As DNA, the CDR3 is TGTGCCAGCAGCGGCCAGGGGACGCACATTCAGTACTTC.

The CDR3 spells CASSLWDRGFAKNIQYF. In DNA form, the CDR3 reads TGTGCCAGCAGCCTCTGGGACAGGGGTTTCGCCAAAAACATTCAGTACTTC. The chain joins TRBV9 to TRBJ2-4, with 10 bases identical to TRBD1. The trim removed 4 bases at V and 1 base at J, leaving 8 bases unmatched. The CDR3 has 17 amino acids. CDR1 is SGDLS and CDR2 is YYNGEE in the germline V gene.

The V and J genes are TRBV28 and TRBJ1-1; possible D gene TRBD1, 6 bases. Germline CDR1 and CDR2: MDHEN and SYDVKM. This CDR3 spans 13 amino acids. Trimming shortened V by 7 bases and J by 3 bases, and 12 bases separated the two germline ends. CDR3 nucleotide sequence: TGTGCCAGCACTCGGCACAGGGACACTGAAGCTTTCTTT. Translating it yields CASTRHRDTEAFF.

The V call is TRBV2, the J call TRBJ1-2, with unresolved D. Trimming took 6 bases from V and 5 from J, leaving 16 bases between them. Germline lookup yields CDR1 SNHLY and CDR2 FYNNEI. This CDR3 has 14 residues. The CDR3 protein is CASSASWNQYGYTF. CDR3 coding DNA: TGTGCCAGCAGCGCGTCATGGAACCAATATGGCTACACCTTC.

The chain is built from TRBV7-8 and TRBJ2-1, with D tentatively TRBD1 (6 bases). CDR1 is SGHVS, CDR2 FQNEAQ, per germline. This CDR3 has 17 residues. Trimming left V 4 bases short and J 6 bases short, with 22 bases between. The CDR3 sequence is CASSSRDTGMAGNEQFF. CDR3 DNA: TGTGCCAGCAGCTCCCGGGACACCGGGATGGCCGGCAATGAGCAGTTCTTC.

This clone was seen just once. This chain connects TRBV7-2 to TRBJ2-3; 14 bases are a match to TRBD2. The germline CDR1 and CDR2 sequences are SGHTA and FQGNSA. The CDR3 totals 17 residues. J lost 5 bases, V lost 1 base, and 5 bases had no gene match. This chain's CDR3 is CASSLGGLAGAGDTQYF. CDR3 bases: TGTGCCAGCAGCTTAGGGGGACTAGCGGGAGCGGGAGATACGCAGTATTTT.

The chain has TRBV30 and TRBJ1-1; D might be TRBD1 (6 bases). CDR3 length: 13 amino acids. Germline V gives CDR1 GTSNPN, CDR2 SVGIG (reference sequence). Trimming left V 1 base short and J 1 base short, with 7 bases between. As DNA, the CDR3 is TGTGCCTGGAGTGGAGGGGGGAACACTGAAGCTTTCTTT. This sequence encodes CAWSGGGNTEAFF. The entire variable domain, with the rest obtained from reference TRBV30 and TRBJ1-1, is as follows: SQTIHQWPATLVQPVGSPLSLECTVEGTSNPNLYWYRQAAGRGLQLLFYSVGIGQISSEVPQNLSASRPQDRQFILSSKKLLLSDSGFYLCAWSGGGNTEAFFGQGTRLTVV.

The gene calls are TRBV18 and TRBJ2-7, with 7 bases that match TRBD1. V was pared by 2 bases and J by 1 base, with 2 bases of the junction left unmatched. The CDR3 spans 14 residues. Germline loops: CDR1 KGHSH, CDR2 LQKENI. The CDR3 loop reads CASSPEQGSYEQYF. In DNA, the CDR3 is TGTGCCAGCTCACCAGAACAGGGGTCCTACGAGCAGTACTTC. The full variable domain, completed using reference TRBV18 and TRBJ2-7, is NAGVMQNPRHLVRRRGQEARLRCSPMKGHSHVYWYRQLPEEGLKFMVYLQKENIIDESGMPKERFSAEFPKEGPSILRIQQVVRGDSAAYFCASSPEQGSYEQYFGPGTRLTVT.

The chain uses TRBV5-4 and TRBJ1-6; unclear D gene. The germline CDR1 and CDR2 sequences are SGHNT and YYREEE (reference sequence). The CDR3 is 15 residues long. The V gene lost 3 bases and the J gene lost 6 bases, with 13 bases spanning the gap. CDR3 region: CASSWGEGGNSPLHF. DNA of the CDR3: TGTGCCAGCAGCTGGGGTGAGGGTGGTAATTCACCCCTCCACTTT. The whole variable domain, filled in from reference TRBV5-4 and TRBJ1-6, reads ETGVTQSPTHLIKTRGQQVTLRCSSQSGHNTVSWYQQALGQGPQFIFQYYREEENGRGNFPPRFSGLQFPNYSSELNVNALELDDSALYLCASSWGEGGNSPLHFGNGTRLTVT.

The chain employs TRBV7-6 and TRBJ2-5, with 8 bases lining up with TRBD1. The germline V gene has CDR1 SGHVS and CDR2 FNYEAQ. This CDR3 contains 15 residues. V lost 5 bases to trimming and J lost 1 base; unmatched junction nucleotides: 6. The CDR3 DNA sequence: TGTGCCAGCAGCCTAAGGACAGGGAGCCAAGAGACCCAGTACTTC. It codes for CASSLRTGSQETQYF.

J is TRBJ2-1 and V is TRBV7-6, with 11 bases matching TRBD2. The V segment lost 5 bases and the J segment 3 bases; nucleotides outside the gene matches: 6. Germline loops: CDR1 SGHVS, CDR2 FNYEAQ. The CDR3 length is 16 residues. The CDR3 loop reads CASSRVGTSGYNEQFF. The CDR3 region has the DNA TGTGCCAGCAGCCGAGTCGGGACTAGCGGCTACAATGAGCAGTTCTTC.

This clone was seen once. CDR3 sequence reads: CASSLAGGLEETQYF. CDR3 nucleotide sequence: TGTGCCAGCAGCTTAGCGGGAGGATTAGAAGAGACCCAGTACTTC. This chain links TRBV13 with TRBJ2-5, with TRBD2 matching over 7 bases. The CDR3 covers 15 residues. CDR1 is PRHDT and CDR2 is FYEKMQ in the germline V gene (reference sequence). Unmatched junction bases numbered 5, after V lost 1 base and J lost 3 bases. Combining the CDR3 with reference TRBV13 and TRBJ2-5 gives the whole variable domain AAGVIQSPRHLIKEKRETATLKCYPIPRHDTVYWYQQGPGQDPQFLISFYEKMQSDKGSIPDRFSAQQFSDYHSELNMSSLELGDSALYFCASSLAGGLEETQYFGPGTRLLVL.

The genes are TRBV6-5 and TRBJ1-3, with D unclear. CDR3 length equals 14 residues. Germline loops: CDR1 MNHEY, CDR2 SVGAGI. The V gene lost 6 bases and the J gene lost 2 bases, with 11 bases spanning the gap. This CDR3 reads CASSHPEPGNTIYF. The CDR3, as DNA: TGTGCCAGCAGCCATCCCGAGCCTGGAAACACCATATATTTT.

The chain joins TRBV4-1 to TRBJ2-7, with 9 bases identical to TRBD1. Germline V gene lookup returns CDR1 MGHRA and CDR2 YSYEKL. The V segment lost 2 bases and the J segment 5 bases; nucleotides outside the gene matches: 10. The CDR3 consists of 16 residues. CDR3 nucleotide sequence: TGCGCCAGCAGCCAAATGGGACAGGGCGGATTCCACGAGCAGTACTTC. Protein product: CASSQMGQGGFHEQYF.

The CDR3 spells CSVPMDTGELFF. The CDR3 nucleotides read TGCAGCGTCCCGATGGACACCGGGGAGCTGTTTTTT. The rearrangement uses TRBV29-1 and TRBJ2-2; no firm D call. V was trimmed by 6 bases and J by 3 bases, leaving 8 bases between them. Germline lookup yields CDR1 SQVTM and CDR2 ANQGSEA. The CDR3 covers 12 residues.

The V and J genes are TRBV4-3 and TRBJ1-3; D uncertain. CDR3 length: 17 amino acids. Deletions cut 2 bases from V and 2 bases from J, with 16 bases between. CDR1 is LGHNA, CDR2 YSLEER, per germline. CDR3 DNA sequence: TGCGCCAGCAGCCAAAACAAAGTCGGACCTGCTGGAAACACCATATATTTT. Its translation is CASSQNKVGPAGNTIYF.